The 32 T cell receptor beta chains in this list originate from one sample, sequenced in a study of cytomegalovirus exposure and HLA in healthy donors. PCR employed 60 Vbeta and 13 Jbeta primers. Only in-frame clones appear in the TCRdb table, and some are missing; sequencing was by immunoSEQ multiplex PCR. The table lists around 75,000 clones, around 82% of them singletons. Sequencing input: PBMCs. The receptor set was obtained from a man aged 35 to 55 in good health and CMV-seronegative.

The chain uses TRBV15 and TRBJ1-3; possibly TRBD1 for D (5 bases). The CDR3 covers 14 residues. CDR1 is LNHNV, CDR2 YYDKDF, per germline (reference sequence). V lost 0 bases and J 11 bases, leaving 14 bases between the germline ends. This chain's CDR3 is CATSRDQGANAIYF. Written as DNA, the CDR3 is TGTGCCACCAGCAGAGATCAAGGGGCCAACGCCATATATTTT.

The chain joins TRBV7-2 to TRBJ2-7, with D unresolved. Deletions cut 5 bases from V and 6 bases from J, with 8 bases between. CDR3 length equals 11 residues. Per germline, CDR1 SGHTA and CDR2 FQGNSA. The CDR3 loop reads CASSRGPEQYF. In DNA, the CDR3 is TGTGCCAGCAGCCGAGGCCCCGAGCAGTACTTC.

The genes are TRBV27 and TRBJ2-2, with 9 bases identical to TRBD1. V shed 7 bases and J 7 bases; nucleotides not matched to a gene: 13. From germline, CDR1 is MNHEY and CDR2 SMNVEV (reference sequence). The CDR3 has 16 amino acids. CDR3 protein: CASTSSGTGFGGELFF. Written as DNA, the CDR3 is TGTGCCAGCACCAGTTCAGGGACAGGGTTTGGCGGGGAGCTGTTTTTT.

V gene TRBV7-6 combines with J gene TRBJ1-5, with D hard to call. CDR1 is SGHVS, CDR2 FNYEAQ, per germline. V lost 5 bases and J 6 bases, leaving 11 bases between the germline ends. The CDR3 contains 13 residues. The CDR3 loop reads CASSPSMSQPQHF. The CDR3 DNA reads TGTGCCAGCAGCCCGAGCATGAGTCAGCCCCAGCATTTT.

This rearrangement joins TRBV10-2 to TRBJ1-6; D gene ambiguous. The germline V and J ends were trimmed by 4 bases and 2 bases, with 6 bases remaining between them. CDR1 WSHSY and CDR2 SAAADI come from the germline V gene. This CDR3 region has 14 residues. Here the CDR3 DNA reads TGCGCCAGCAGTGGTAGTACCTATAATTCACCCCTCCACTTT. Translation gives CASSGSTYNSPLHF.

This chain links TRBV5-1 with TRBJ2-2; TRBD2 is a possible D gene (5 bases). Trimming removed 0 bases from V and 4 bases from J, with 10 bases in between. CDR3 length: 15 residues. Germline V gene lookup returns CDR1 SGHRS and CDR2 YFSETQ. The CDR3 region is CASSLEDYTTGELFF. The CDR3 DNA sequence: TGCGCCAGCAGCTTGGAAGACTACACCACCGGGGAGCTGTTTTTT.

The chain joins TRBV5-1 to TRBJ2-2, with TRBD2 as a possible D gene (6 bases). V gave up 2 bases and J gave up 1 base, with 9 bases separating them. Germline assignment: CDR1 SGHRS and CDR2 YFSETQ. This CDR3 has 15 amino acids. CDR3 loop: CASSLRRENTGELFF. Written as DNA, the CDR3 is TGCGCCAGCAGCTTAAGGAGGGAGAACACCGGGGAGCTGTTTTTT.

V usage is TRBV6-5 and J usage is TRBJ2-2; TRBD1 agrees at 11 bases. The CDR3 length is 15 residues. V lost 7 bases, J lost 5 bases, and 6 bases stayed unmatched. Germline values: CDR1 MNHEY, CDR2 SVGAGI. Here the CDR3 reads CASIEGQGATGELFF. DNA of the CDR3: TGTGCCAGCATCGAAGGACAGGGGGCGACCGGGGAGCTGTTTTTT.

The chain employs TRBV19 and TRBJ2-1; 8 bases map to TRBD2. V shed 5 bases, J shed 4 bases, and the junction held 7 bases outside the gene matches. This CDR3 has 15 residues. Germline V gene data show CDR1 as LNHDA and CDR2 as SQIVND (reference sequence). Here the CDR3 DNA reads TGTGCCAGTAGTTCGCTGGGACTAGGGTACAATGAGCAGTTCTTC. Residues: CASSSLGLGYNEQFF.

A word on this clone: At one end, the junction sequence differs from germline, possibly due to a read error. The rearrangement links TRBV27 to TRBJ1-2; 7 bases match TRBD1. The germline V gene encodes CDR1 MNHEY and CDR2 SMNVEV (reference sequence). The CDR3 totals 13 residues. CDR3 coding DNA: TGTGCCGGCAGGACAGGCGCCCGATATGGCTACACCTTC. The encoded protein is CAGRTGARYGYTF.

This clone occurred a few times. The J gene is TRBJ1-4, the V gene TRBV5-1; D is unclear. This CDR3 region has 14 residues. Trimming pared 2 bases from V and 6 bases from J, leaving 11 bases between. The germline CDR1 and CDR2 sequences are SGHRS and YFSETQ. CDR3 DNA: TGCGCCAGCAGCTTTTCCGGGGTTGATGAAAAACTGTTTTTT. Translation: CASSFSGVDEKLFF.

The chain carries TRBV6-5 and TRBJ1-1, with 8 positions matching TRBD1. Germline V lookup: CDR1 MNHEY, CDR2 SVGAGI. This CDR3 is built from 15 residues. The V gene end was trimmed by 6 bases and the J gene end by 4 bases; junction bases not matched to a gene: 10. CDR3 DNA sequence: TGTGCCAGCAGCCCCCGGACAGGGTTGAGCACTGAAGCTTTCTTT. Protein product: CASSPRTGLSTEAFF.

The chain is built from TRBV4-3 and TRBJ1-4; 9 bases fit TRBD1. J lost 4 bases, V lost 2 bases, and 11 bases had no gene match. In germline, CDR1 is LGHNA, CDR2 YSLEER. The CDR3 covers 18 residues. The CDR3 reads CASSQFVVRTGVNEKLFF. The CDR3 DNA reads as TGCGCCAGCAGCCAATTTGTCGTAAGGACAGGGGTTAATGAAAAACTGTTTTTT.

The chain couples TRBV6-6 to TRBJ1-1, with D maybe TRBD1 (6 bases). The germline CDR1 and CDR2 sequences are MNHNY and SVGAGI (reference sequence). V gave up 7 bases and J gave up 3 bases, with 15 bases separating them. CDR3 length equals 14 residues. CDR3 bases: TGTGCCAGCACTACCGGGGGGGCGTACACTGAAGCTTTCTTT. Translated: CASTTGGAYTEAFF.

The CDR3 coding sequence is TGTGCCAGTCGGACAGTACCTTCTGGGGCCAACGTCCTGACTTTC. Translated, it gives CASRTVPSGANVLTF. This chain joins TRBV28 and TRBJ2-6, with D possibly being TRBD1 (6 bases). The germline CDR1 and CDR2 sequences are MDHEN and SYDVKM. Trimming shortened V by 9 bases and J by 1 base, and 13 bases separated the two germline ends. The length of the CDR3 is 15 residues. The entire variable domain, with the rest obtained from reference TRBV28 and TRBJ2-6, is as follows: DVKVTQSSRYLVKRTGEKVFLECVQDMDHENMFWYRQDPGLGLRLIYFSYDVKMKEKGDIPEGYSVSREKKERFSLILESASTNQTSMYLCASRTVPSGANVLTFGAGSRLTVL.

This clone was counted once. The rearrangement joins TRBV6-6 to TRBJ2-7; D is perhaps TRBD2 (5 bases). Trimming pared 11 bases from V and 0 bases from J, leaving 17 bases between. This CDR3 contains 14 residues. Germline V gene lookup returns CDR1 MNHNY and CDR2 SVGAGI (reference sequence). For the CDR3, the DNA is TGTGCCGCGAGGGAGCAGATCAGCTCCTACGAGCAGTACTTC. This codes for CAAREQISSYEQYF.

The rearrangement joins TRBV7-9 to TRBJ1-2, with D tentatively TRBD1 (6 bases). CDR1 is SEHNR and CDR2 is FQNEAQ in the germline V gene (reference sequence). Trimming cost V 4 bases and J 5 bases, with 14 bases left between them. This CDR3 spans 14 amino acids. The CDR3 is CASSSQGIGYGYTF. The CDR3 coding sequence is TGTGCCAGCAGCTCCCAGGGGATCGGTTATGGCTACACCTTC.

The chain links TRBV7-9 to TRBJ2-1, with D perhaps matching TRBD2 (5 bases). V shed 5 bases and J shed 16 bases, with 21 bases lying between them. CDR1 and CDR2 from the germline V gene are SEHNR and FQNEAQ (reference sequence). The CDR3 runs to 13 residues. CDR3 nucleotides: TGTGCCAGCAGCCAAAGTGAATGGACTCGCACATTCTTC. Translating it yields CASSQSEWTRTFF.

The chain links TRBV7-7 to TRBJ2-5, with D possibly TRBD2 on 5 matching bases. Per germline, CDR1 SSHAT and CDR2 FNYEAQ (reference sequence). The CDR3 loop spans 15 amino acids. For the CDR3, the DNA is TGTCCTAGCAGCCAAACCGTACATATTCAAGAGACCCAGTACTTC. Translating it yields CPSSQTVHIQETQYF.

Details on this clone: A junction end diverges from the germline sequence, so it may reflect a read error. The chain links TRBV18 to TRBJ1-1, with 7 nucleotides matching TRBD1. Per germline, CDR1 KGHSH and CDR2 LQKENI. This CDR3 is built from 14 residues. As DNA, the CDR3 is TGTGCCAGCTCGCCACCAGGGGGAAGGTCTGAAGCTTTCTTT. It is translated as CASSPPGGRSEAFF.

This clone has a single count. This chain links TRBV10-2 with TRBJ2-5; perhaps TRBD1 as D (5 bases). The germline gives CDR1 WSHSY, CDR2 SAAADI. V lost 3 bases to trimming and J lost 5 bases, with 10 bases between them. The CDR3 covers 13 residues. CDR3: CASSDQGMETQYF. The CDR3 region has the DNA TGCGCCAGCAGTGACCAGGGAATGGAGACCCAGTACTTC.

The chain joins TRBV7-3 to TRBJ2-3, with D unresolved. CDR1 and CDR2 (germline): SGHTA, FQGTGA. This CDR3 is built from 15 residues. With 0 bases removed from V and 3 bases from J, the gap between germline ends came to 10 bases. The CDR3 here is CASSLTIARTDTQYF. The DNA of the CDR3 is TGTGCCAGCAGCTTAACTATTGCCCGGACAGATACGCAGTATTTT.

The chain employs TRBV30 and TRBJ2-4, with unresolved D. Looked up from germline, CDR1 is GTSNPN and CDR2 is SVGIG (reference sequence). The CDR3 is 12 amino acids. Trimming took 0 bases from V and 4 from J, leaving 4 bases between them. This CDR3 is CAWSVSKNIQYF. As DNA, the CDR3 is TGTGCCTGGAGTGTTTCAAAAAACATTCAGTACTTC.

The J gene is TRBJ2-5, the V gene TRBV6-5; TRBD2 matches at 8 bases. Per the germline V gene, CDR1 is MNHEY and CDR2 is SVGAGI. There are 16 residues in the CDR3. V trimming: 2 bases; J trimming: 1 base; junction bases outside the gene matches: 6. The CDR3: CASSYRRRGVQETQYF. DNA of the CDR3: TGTGCCAGCAGTTACCGGAGGCGGGGGGTCCAAGAGACCCAGTACTTC.

The chain uses TRBV19 and TRBJ2-3; TRBD1 agrees at 7 bases. CDR1 is LNHDA, CDR2 SQIVND, per germline (reference sequence). V was pared by 5 bases and J by 0 bases, with 5 bases of the junction left unmatched. This CDR3 spans 15 amino acids. The CDR3 DNA reads as TGTGCCAGTAGTGCTAGGGGGCTTAGCACAGATACGCAGTATTTT. The encoded protein is CASSARGLSTDTQYF.

The genes are TRBV25-1 and TRBJ2-7; possible D gene TRBD1, 6 bases. The CDR3 covers 15 residues. Per the germline V gene, CDR1 is MGHDK and CDR2 is SYGVNS. V dropped 2 bases and J dropped 5 bases, with 16 bases sitting between them. The CDR3: CASSERRTVSDEQYF. Here the CDR3 DNA reads TGTGCCAGCAGTGAACGTCGGACAGTGAGCGACGAGCAGTACTTC.

The gene calls are TRBV21-1 and TRBJ1-6; the D call TRBD1 from the table was never checked on the DNA. TRBV21-1 is a recognized pseudogene. The CDR3 extends over 13 amino acids. This CDR3 reads CASRDRGNSPLHF. The CDR3 nucleotides are TGTGCCAGCAGGGACAGGGGTAATTCACCCCTCCACTTT.

This clone was counted a few times. The chain recombines TRBV4-3 with TRBJ2-7; D not resolved. Germline CDR1 LGHNA, CDR2 YSLEER. V shed 0 bases and J shed 6 bases, with 15 bases lying between them. CDR3 length: 15 amino acids. Written as DNA, the CDR3 is TGCGCCAGCAGCCAAGATTATAGCCTTTCCCGCGAGCAGTACTTC. Amino acid sequence: CASSQDYSLSREQYF.

The chain has TRBV6-6 and TRBJ1-2, with a tentative D call TRBD1 (5 bases). The CDR3 is 13 amino acids. The germline V gene encodes CDR1 MNHNY and CDR2 SVGAGI (reference sequence). V lost 0 bases and J lost 8, with 10 bases in between. The CDR3 DNA is TGTGCCAGCAGTTACTCCGGGGGTGGCGGCTACACCTTC. This encodes CASSYSGGGGYTF.

The chain links TRBV7-2 to TRBJ1-6; no definite D call. Trimming pared 0 bases from V and 10 bases from J, leaving 13 bases between. CDR1 SGHTA and CDR2 FQGNSA come from the germline V gene. This CDR3 is built from 15 residues. The CDR3 DNA reads TGTGCCAGCAGCTTAGCTTGGCAGGCCCGGTCACCCCTCCACTTT. This gives the protein CASSLAWQARSPLHF.

The V gene is TRBV6-5, the J gene TRBJ2-7, with TRBD1 matching over 8 bases. CDR3 size: 16 residues. Unmatched junction bases numbered 9, after V lost 2 bases and J lost 3 bases. Looked up from germline, CDR1 is MNHEY and CDR2 is SVGAGI. CDR3 nucleotide sequence: TGTGCCAGCAGTTACCCTTCGCGGACAGGGTTCTACGAGCAGTACTTC. This encodes CASSYPSRTGFYEQYF.

Regarding this clone: The junction departs from germline at one end; a sequencing error may be responsible. Other DNA sequences in this specimen translate into the identical CDR3. This sequence joins TRBV4-1 and TRBJ2-7; TRBD1 might be the D (5 bases). The germline CDR1 and CDR2 sequences are MGHRA and YSYEKL. This CDR3 is built from 16 residues. This CDR3 reads CASSQGQGLSRYEQYF. CDR3 coding DNA: TGCGCCAGCAGTCAAGGGCAGGGTCTTTCGCGCTACGAGCAGTACTTC.